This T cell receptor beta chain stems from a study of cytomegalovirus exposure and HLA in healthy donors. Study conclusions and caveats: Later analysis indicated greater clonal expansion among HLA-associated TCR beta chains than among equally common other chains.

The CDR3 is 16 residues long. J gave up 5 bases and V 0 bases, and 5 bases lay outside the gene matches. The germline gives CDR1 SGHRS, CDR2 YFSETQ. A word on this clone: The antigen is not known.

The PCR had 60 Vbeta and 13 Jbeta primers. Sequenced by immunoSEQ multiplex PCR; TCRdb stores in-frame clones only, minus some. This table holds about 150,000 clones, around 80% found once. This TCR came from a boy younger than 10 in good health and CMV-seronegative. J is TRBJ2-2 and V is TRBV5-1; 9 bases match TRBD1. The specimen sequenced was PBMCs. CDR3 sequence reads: CASSLESGQGTGELFF. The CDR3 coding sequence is TGCGCCAGCAGCTTGGAATCAGGACAGGGGACCGGGGAGCTGTTTTTT.